One and the same sample provided the 9 T cell receptor beta chains below, sequenced in a study of shared clonotypes between healthy human individuals. This table comes from immunoSEQ multiplex PCR, and its TCRdb copy is limited to in-frame clones, with some not included. Found here are some 700,000 clones, 90% of them singletons; the top ten hold approximately 35%. The sequenced sample was memory CD8+ T cells from PBMCs. Described subset: CD45RO+ cells pooled with CCR7-negative TemRA cells. The receptors derive from a man aged 18 to 35 in good health. Some clones in this sample may be carry-over from other donors' samples.

This chain connects TRBV9 to TRBJ2-7; possibly TRBD1 or TRBD2 for D (5 bases each). Trimming took 0 bases from V and 5 from J, leaving 18 bases between them. Germline CDR1 reads SGDLS; CDR2 reads YYNGEE. This CDR3 region has 16 residues. The CDR3 nucleotides are TGTGCCAGCAGCGTAGGGGTGAGAGGGGACCTCAACGAGCAGTACTTC. Translating it yields CASSVGVRGDLNEQYF.

J is TRBJ2-7 and V is TRBV5-4, with D maybe TRBD1 (6 bases). The V gene's germline CDR1 is SGHNT and CDR2 YYREEE (reference sequence). V was shortened by 4 bases and J by 2 bases, with 7 bases between the two germline ends. The CDR3 is made up of 12 amino acids. The CDR3 loop reads CASSEGAYEQYF. CDR3 bases: TGTGCCAGCAGCGAGGGGGCCTACGAGCAGTACTTC.

This chain joins TRBV7-9 and TRBJ2-1; D perhaps matches TRBD1 (6 bases). This CDR3 comprises 16 residues. Per the germline V gene, CDR1 is SEHNR and CDR2 is FQNEAQ (reference sequence). V was shortened by 2 bases and J by 8 bases, with 19 bases between the two germline ends. The CDR3 loop is CASSLPLPGKGDEQFF. The CDR3 bases are TGTGCCAGCAGCTTACCTCTTCCGGGAAAGGGGGATGAGCAGTTCTTC.

V usage is TRBV7-8 and J usage is TRBJ2-7; no reliable D call. Trimming took off 4 bases at V and 6 bases at J, with 7 bases between the two ends. This CDR3 comprises 11 residues. The germline V gene has CDR1 SGHVS and CDR2 FQNEAQ. The CDR3 DNA follows: TGTGCCAGCAGCTCGGGCGGCGAGCAGTACTTC. Protein: CASSSGGEQYF.

V and J are TRBV4-3 and TRBJ2-1; D remains ambiguous. Germline V CDR1 and CDR2: LGHNA, YSLEER. The CDR3 consists of 15 residues. V gave up 0 bases and J gave up 6 bases, with 12 bases separating them. DNA for the CDR3: TGCGCCAGCAGCCAAGACTGGCGCCGCGCCAATGAGCAGTTCTTC. As protein: CASSQDWRRANEQFF.

The chain couples TRBV4-3 to TRBJ2-1, with D maybe TRBD1 (5 bases). There are 16 residues in the CDR3. Trimming stripped 1 base from V and 1 base from J, with 11 bases between. Germline loops: CDR1 LGHNA, CDR2 YSLEER. The CDR3 reads CASSQGSTASYNEQFF. CDR3 DNA: TGCGCCAGCAGCCAAGGTTCGACAGCATCCTACAATGAGCAGTTCTTC.

The chain uses TRBV27 and TRBJ2-2, with TRBD1 matching over 7 bases. CDR3 size: 15 residues. Germline CDR1 and CDR2: MNHEY and SMNVEV (reference sequence). The trim removed 4 bases at V and 4 bases at J, leaving 6 bases unmatched. CDR3 protein: CASSSEQGTTGELFF. The CDR3 DNA follows: TGTGCCAGCAGTTCCGAACAGGGGACCACCGGGGAGCTGTTTTTT.

The chain has TRBV10-3 and TRBJ1-5, with 11 bases aligning to TRBD1. There are 13 residues in the CDR3. Germline V gene data show CDR1 as ENHRY and CDR2 as SYGVKD. The ends lost 8 bases at V and 7 bases at J; junction bases unmatched: 4. CDR3 DNA: TGTGCCATCGGACAGGGGGCTGGGCAGCCCCAGCATTTT. Encoded protein: CAIGQGAGQPQHF.

This chain uses TRBV5-1 with TRBJ2-7; a weak D match, TRBD1 (7 bases). In germline, CDR1 is SGHRS, CDR2 YFSETQ. This CDR3 has 16 residues. The germline V and J ends were trimmed by 4 bases and 3 bases, with 20 bases remaining between them. This CDR3 is CASSRGADRRYYEQYF. The CDR3 DNA reads TGCGCCAGCAGCAGGGGGGCGGACAGGAGATACTACGAGCAGTACTTC.